What follows describes a single TCR beta chain. Its specificity is not known. Germline lookup yields CDR1 MNHEY and CDR2 SVGAGI. Deletions cut 5 bases from V and 3 bases from J, with 8 bases between. The CDR3 covers 14 residues. The sample comes from a study of graft-versus-host responses after intestinal transplantation. Sequenced by immunoSEQ multiplex PCR; TCRdb stores in-frame clones only, minus some. Seen here are about 90,000 clones, roughly 90% observed once, and the top ten hold nearly 0.5%. Sequenced here: unstimulated CD8+ T cells sorted from spleen or lymph node cells, sampled before intestinal transplant. The J gene is TRBJ1-6, the V gene TRBV6-5, with D possibly TRBD1 on 6 matching bases. The clonotype originates from a human donor who received an intestinal transplant. CDR3 region: CASSQQGYNSPLHF. The CDR3 region has the DNA TGTGCCAGCAGTCAACAGGGCTATAATTCACCCCTCCACTTT.